These T cell receptor beta chains were read from a single sample in a study of blood T cell repertoires in COVID-19. Only in-frame clones appear in the TCRdb table, and some are missing; sequencing was by immunoSEQ multiplex PCR. The sample holds about 42,000 clones, 85% to 90% seen once. The sequenced sample was peripheral blood. These receptors came from a man younger than 40 with active or convalescent COVID-19. Each CDR3 is given with its conserved first and last residue. A D gene is named only where the DNA matches it firmly. Size is omitted from some rows. Given values are once, few, many or a class for expanded clones.

v_call	d_call	clone_size	j_call	cdr3_aa	cdr3_nt
TRBV6-5	.	.	TRBJ1-2	CASSSTTGTLYGYTF	TGTGCCAGCAGTTCCACAACAGGGACCCTCTATGGCTACACCTTC
TRBV5-1	.	.	TRBJ2-3	CASSLVPRDTQYF	TGCGCCAGCAGCTTGGTGCCGAGGGATACGCAGTATTTT
TRBV12-5	.	.	TRBJ1-5	CASGSVRTGQVSNQPQHF	TGTGCTAGTGGTTCAGTTCGGACGGGACAAGTTAGCAATCAGCCCCAGCATTTT
TRBV15	TRBD2	.	TRBJ2-1	CATSRGLAGTYNEQFF	TGTGCCACCAGCAGAGGACTAGCGGGAACCTACAATGAGCAGTTCTTC
TRBV5-4	TRBD2	.	TRBJ2-5	CASSRDLAGGETQYF	TGTGCCAGCAGTCGGGACCTAGCGGGAGGCGAGACCCAGTACTTC
TRBV11-2	.	.	TRBJ1-2	CASSLDRANYGYTF	TGTGCCAGCAGCTTAGATCGGGCTAACTATGGCTACACCTTC
TRBV9	TRBD1	.	TRBJ1-1	CASSLTGDLRTPEAFF	TGTGCCAGCAGCCTTACAGGGGATCTAAGAACCCCTGAAGCTTTCTTT
TRBV2	TRBD2	.	TRBJ2-2	CASSAGTSSTGELFF	TGTGCCAGCAGTGCGGGGACTAGCAGCACCGGGGAGCTGTTTTTT
TRBV7-9	TRBD1	.	TRBJ1-2	CASSMRTGGFGYTF	TGTGCCAGCAGCATGCGGACAGGGGGATTTGGCTACACCTTC
TRBV5-1	.	.	TRBJ2-3	CASSLERSTDTQYF	TGCGCCAGCAGCTTGGAGCGGAGCACAGATACGCAGTATTTT
TRBV14	.	.	TRBJ2-1	CASSQDPGFVYNEQFF	TGTGCCAGCAGCCAAGATCCGGGGTTCGTCTACAATGAGCAGTTCTTC
TRBV5-4	TRBD1	.	TRBJ1-2	CASREGTDLYGYTF	TGTGCCAGCAGGGAAGGGACAGATCTCTATGGCTACACCTTC
TRBV3-1/TRBV3-2	TRBD2	.	TRBJ2-2	CASSQGLAGVNTGELFF	TGTGCCAGCAGCCAGGGACTAGCGGGGGTTAACACCGGGGAGCTGTTTTTT
TRBV19	.	.	TRBJ2-3	CASREGGGGGDTQYF	TGTGCCAGTAGAGAAGGGGGTGGGGGCGGAGATACGCAGTATTTT
TRBV19	.	.	TRBJ1-4	CASTPQAAATNEKLFF	TGTGCCAGTACCCCTCAGGCTGCCGCAACTAATGAAAAACTGTTTTTT
TRBV18	.	few	TRBJ1-2	CASSPQRTALNYGYTF	TGTGCCAGCTCACCACAACGGACAGCCCTGAACTATGGCTACACCTTC
TRBV19	TRBD1	.	TRBJ1-1	CASSPNRGGTEAFF	TGTGCCAGTAGTCCAAACAGGGGCGGCACTGAAGCTTTCTTT
TRBV7-3	TRBD1	.	TRBJ1-2	CASRGTGDVYGYTF	TGTGCCAGCAGAGGGACAGGCGACGTCTATGGCTACACCTTC
TRBV6-1	TRBD1	.	TRBJ1-3	CASSDAPQGATGNTIYF	TGTGCCAGCAGTGACGCTCCGCAGGGGGCGACTGGAAACACCATATATTTT
TRBV6-5	TRBD2	.	TRBJ2-1	CASRLGGSYNEQFF	TGTGCCAGCAGACTGGGGGGGTCCTACAATGAGCAGTTCTTC
TRBV27	.	.	TRBJ1-2	CASSFNPQVYGYTF	TGTGCCAGCAGCTTTAACCCGCAGGTCTATGGCTACACCTTC
TRBV7-8	TRBD1	once	TRBJ1-1	CASSSGGAGTEAFF	TGTGCCAGCAGCTCAGGGGGCGCGGGCACTGAAGCTTTCTTT
TRBV21-1	.	.	TRBJ1-3	CASSKGTGPRGNTIYF	TGTGCCAGCAGCAAAGGAACAGGGCCACGGGGAAACACCATATATTTT
TRBV3-1/TRBV3-2	.	.	TRBJ2-7	CASSQGQGYSYEQYF	TGTGCCAGCAGCCAGGGGCAGGGGTATTCCTACGAGCAGTACTTC
TRBV6-2/TRBV6-3	.	.	TRBJ1-5	CATSNPQGNQPQHF	TGTGCCACCAGTAACCCCCAGGGGAATCAGCCCCAGCATTTT
TRBV11-3	TRBD1	.	TRBJ1-6	CASSFRGRNSPLHF	TGTGCCAGCAGCTTTAGGGGGCGAAATTCACCCCTCCACTTT
TRBV9	.	once	TRBJ2-3	CASSRPQFTDTQYF	TGTGCCAGCAGCCGCCCCCAGTTCACAGATACGCAGTATTTT
TRBV19	TRBD1	few	TRBJ2-6	CASSLRQGALSGANVLTF	TGTGCCAGTAGTCTGCGACAGGGGGCCCTCTCTGGGGCCAACGTCCTGACTTTC